This T cell receptor (beta chain) was captured in a study of blood T cell repertoires in COVID-19. The overall study: Sites across the United States, Italy and Spain contributed samples from acute and convalescent COVID-19.

As processed by the authors: Amplification of reference gene primers provided the estimated nucleated cell counts. Produced via immunoSEQ multiplex PCR; TCRdb's table is partial and in-frame only. V and J calls and clone size are given by that table; D and trimming were obtained from the DNA. The table has around 200,000 clones, approximately 88% seen once; the top ten hold around a tenth. Germline CDR1 is MDHEN and CDR2 is SYDVKM. V shed 2 bases, J shed 7 bases, and the junction held 10 bases outside the gene matches. The CDR3 sequence is 16 residues long. Participants spanned ages roughly 18 to 90 years and resided in 20 to 30 US areas. Cohort allocation depended upon clinical history that participants reported.

The rearrangement joins TRBV28 to TRBJ1-5; 8 nucleotides match TRBD1. The sample consisted of PBMCs or T cells enriched from blood (not recorded which). This receptor was identified in a man younger than 35 with acute COVID-19. The CDR3 loop reads CASSLALTGEGQPQHF. The CDR3 DNA follows: TGTGCCAGCAGTTTAGCCCTGACAGGGGAAGGACAGCCCCAGCATTTT. The full variable domain, its missing parts supplied by reference TRBV28 and TRBJ1-5, is DVKVTQSSRYLVKRTGEKVFLECVQDMDHENMFWYRQDPGLGLRLIYFSYDVKMKEKGDIPEGYSVSREKKERFSLILESASTNQTSMYLCASSLALTGEGQPQHFGDGTRLSIL.